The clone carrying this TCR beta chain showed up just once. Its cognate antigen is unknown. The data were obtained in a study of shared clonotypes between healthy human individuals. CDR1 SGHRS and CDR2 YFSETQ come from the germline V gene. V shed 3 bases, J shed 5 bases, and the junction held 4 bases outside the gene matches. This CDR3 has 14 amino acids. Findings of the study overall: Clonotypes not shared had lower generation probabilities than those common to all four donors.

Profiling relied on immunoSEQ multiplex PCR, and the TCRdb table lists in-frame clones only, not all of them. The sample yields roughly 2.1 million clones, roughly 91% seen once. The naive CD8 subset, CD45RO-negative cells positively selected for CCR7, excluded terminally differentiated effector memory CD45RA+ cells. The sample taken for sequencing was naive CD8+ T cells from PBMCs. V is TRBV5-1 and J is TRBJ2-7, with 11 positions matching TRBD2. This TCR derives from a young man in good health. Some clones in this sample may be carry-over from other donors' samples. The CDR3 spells CASSSSGRSNEQYF. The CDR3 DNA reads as TGCGCCAGCAGCTCTAGCGGGAGGAGCAACGAGCAGTACTTC.